The source of this T cell receptor beta chain is a study of blood T cell repertoires in COVID-19. Study at large: Acute-phase and convalescent COVID-19 samples originated in the United States, Italy and Spain. PBMCs, B-cell-depleted T cells, or T cells provided the cDNA or gDNA that made up the material.

Germline lookup yields CDR1 SGHTA and CDR2 FQGNSA. This CDR3 is built from 18 residues. The V segment lost 5 bases and the J segment 6 bases; nucleotides outside the gene matches: 19. Using immunoSEQ multiplex PCR, the repertoire was profiled, and TCRdb retains in-frame clones only, with some absent. This sample has over 200,000 clones, with approximately 86% found just once. The sequence came from a man in his forties who had recovered from COVID-19. The specimen was peripheral blood. The J gene is TRBJ2-5, the V gene TRBV7-2, with TRBD2 matching 9 bases. This CDR3 is CASSKTIIDAGGLKTQYF. The CDR3 nucleotides read TGTGCCAGCAGCAAAACCATCATCGACGCGGGGGGGCTAAAGACCCAGTACTTC.